Listed here are 20 T cell receptor beta chains from one sample, sequenced in a study of blood T cell repertoires in COVID-19. This table comes from immunoSEQ multiplex PCR, and its TCRdb copy is limited to in-frame clones, with some not included. The sample lists about 150,000 clones; roughly 89% were seen once. The material sequenced was PBMCs or T cells enriched from blood (not recorded which). Receptors originate from a man aged 50 to 59 who had recovered from COVID-19.

This clone was found once. The DNA of the CDR3 is TGTGCCAGCAGTTTACTCTCAGGGTACGAGCAGTACGTC. This codes for CASSLLSGYEQYV. This chain connects TRBV28 to TRBJ2-7, with TRBD1 as a possible D gene (5 bases). CDR1 is MDHEN and CDR2 is SYDVKM in the germline V gene. V gave up 2 bases and J gave up 4 bases, with 9 bases separating them. The CDR3 runs to 13 residues.

The chain employs TRBV3-1 (or the pseudogene TRBV3-2) and TRBJ2-7; TRBD2 might be the D (6 bases). The J call may be mistaken, given a closer DNA end match to TRBJ2-1. Germline CDR1 is LGHDT and CDR2 is YNNKEL (reference sequence). This CDR3 has 16 amino acids. DNA of the CDR3: TGTGCCAGCAGCACTGCGTGGCGGGAAGGGGATTACGAGCAGTTCTTC. This encodes CASSTAWREGDYEQFF.

The chain links TRBV28 to TRBJ2-1; TRBD2 aligns across 7 bases. The length of the CDR3 is 15 residues. After removal of 3 bases from V and 0 bases from J, the junction contained 2 bases not matched to a gene. Germline-derived CDR1 and CDR2 are MDHEN and SYDVKM. CDR3 protein: CASSLGGSSYNEQFF. Here the CDR3 DNA reads TGTGCCAGCAGTTTGGGCGGGAGCTCCTACAATGAGCAGTTCTTC.

Points on this clone: Other DNA sequences in this sample translate to the same CDR3. The rearrangement links TRBV11-2 to TRBJ2-1; 8 nucleotides line up with TRBD2. Germline assignment: CDR1 SGHAT and CDR2 FQNNGV. J gave up 4 bases and V 3 bases, and 5 bases lay outside the gene matches. The CDR3 is 15 residues long. The CDR3 sequence: CASSFGLAAYNEQFF. The CDR3 nucleotides are TGTGCCAGCAGCTTCGGACTAGCCGCATACAATGAGCAGTTCTTC.

The chain combines TRBV11-2 with TRBJ1-1; D remains unclear. CDR3 length: 14 amino acids. V shed 1 base and J shed 1 base, with 7 bases lying between them. Per the germline V gene, CDR1 is SGHAT and CDR2 is FQNNGV. The CDR3: CASSLGQWNTEAFF. The CDR3 bases are TGTGCCAGCAGCTTAGGGCAATGGAACACTGAAGCTTTCTTT.

The chain's CDR3 is CASSQGTSLQDTQYF. CDR3 nucleotides: TGTGCCAGCAGCCAAGGGACTAGTCTACAAGATACGCAGTATTTT. V and J are TRBV3-1 (or the pseudogene TRBV3-2) and TRBJ2-3, with TRBD2 matching over 7 bases. This CDR3 region has 15 residues. V shed 1 base and J 5 bases; nucleotides not matched to a gene: 6. CDR1 LGHDT and CDR2 YNNKEL come from the germline V gene (reference sequence).

This clone has only one observation. The J gene is TRBJ2-7, the V gene TRBV29-1, with TRBD2 matching 7 bases. Germline CDR1 and CDR2: SQVTM and ANQGSEA. Trimming at V came to 5 bases and at J to 0 bases, leaving 4 bases not matched to a gene. The CDR3 spans 13 residues. In DNA form, the CDR3 reads TGCAGCGTTTCGGGAGGACTCTCCTACGAGCAGTACTTC. Translating it yields CSVSGGLSYEQYF.

This sequence joins TRBV7-3 and TRBJ2-3; TRBD2 matches at 7 bases. There are 15 residues in the CDR3. Germline V gene sequence: CDR1 SGHTA, CDR2 FQGTGA. After removal of 5 bases from V and 5 bases from J, the junction contained 10 bases not matched to a gene. CDR3 in amino acids: CASSLLGGGEDTQYF. CDR3 DNA sequence: TGTGCCAGCAGCCTCCTTGGGGGGGGTGAAGATACGCAGTATTTT.

V is TRBV14 and J is TRBJ2-3, with a weak D call TRBD1 (5 bases). The germline CDR1 and CDR2 sequences are SGHDN and FVKESK. This CDR3 is built from 11 residues. V was shortened by 4 bases and J by 11 bases, with 10 bases between the two germline ends. The CDR3 loop is CASSLWTLQYF. CDR3 nucleotide sequence: TGTGCCAGCAGCCTATGGACACTGCAGTATTTT. The entire variable domain, with the rest obtained from reference TRBV14 and TRBJ2-3, is as follows: EAGVTQFPSHSVIEKGQTVTLRCDPISGHDNLYWYRRVMGKEIKFLLHFVKESKQDESGMPNNRFLAERTGGTYSTLKVQPAELEDSGVYFCASSLWTLQYFGPGTRLTVL.

The V call is TRBV10-3, the J call TRBJ1-6; D gene uncertain. V lost 4 bases and J 12 bases, leaving 13 bases between the germline ends. Germline V gene sequence: CDR1 ENHRY, CDR2 SYGVKD. The CDR3 runs 13 residues. CDR3 in DNA: TGTGCCATCAGTGCCTCCACCGGGGTACCCCTCCACTTT. Protein: CAISASTGVPLHF.

V usage is TRBV12-3 or TRBV12-4 and J usage is TRBJ1-1; D is perhaps TRBD1 (6 bases). Trimming pared 4 bases from V and 3 bases from J, leaving 9 bases between. The CDR3 has 13 residues. The CDR3, as DNA: TGTGCCAGCAGTTCCACAGGGTACACTGAAGCTTTCTTT. Its protein product is CASSSTGYTEAFF.

The chain recombines TRBV3-1 (or the pseudogene TRBV3-2) with TRBJ1-1; possible D gene TRBD1, 6 bases. Germline V lookup: CDR1 LGHDT, CDR2 YNNKEL (reference sequence). CDR3 length: 14 amino acids. Trimming cost V 3 bases and J 4 bases, with 12 bases left between them. For the CDR3, the DNA is TGTGCCAGCAGCCATTGGACAGTTGGCACTGAAGCTTTCTTT. Encoded protein: CASSHWTVGTEAFF.

The chain links TRBV29-1 to TRBJ1-2; 8 positions agree with TRBD1. This CDR3 comprises 12 residues. Trimming cost V 7 bases and J 6 bases; bases outside gene matches: 7. In germline, CDR1 is SQVTM, CDR2 ANQGSEA. The CDR3: CSADPGGDGYTF. The CDR3 DNA reads TGCAGCGCGGATCCAGGGGGCGATGGCTACACCTTC. The variable domain in full, completed from reference TRBV29-1 and TRBJ1-2, reads SAVISQKPSRDICQRGTSLTIQCQVDSQVTMMFWYRQQPGQSLTLIATANQGSEATYESGFVIDKFPISRPNLTFSTLTVSNMSPEDSSIYLCSADPGGDGYTFGSGTRLTVV.

The chain uses TRBV29-1 and TRBJ1-2, with D uncertain. CDR3 length equals 11 residues. Germline CDR1 is SQVTM and CDR2 is ANQGSEA. Trimming took 4 bases from V and 5 from J, leaving 8 bases between them. The CDR3 reads CSVGPGYGYTF. DNA for the CDR3: TGCAGCGTTGGTCCAGGTTATGGCTACACCTTC.

This chain connects TRBV2 to TRBJ1-2, with D perhaps TRBD1 (6 bases). The CDR3 extends over 15 amino acids. CDR1 is SNHLY and CDR2 is FYNNEI in the germline V gene. Trimming shortened V by 6 bases and J by 4 bases, and 18 bases separated the two germline ends. CDR3 region: CASRAGQNGIYGYTF. Written as DNA, the CDR3 is TGTGCCAGCAGAGCTGGACAGAATGGGATCTATGGCTACACCTTC.

The chain uses TRBV24-1 and TRBJ2-3; D is unresolved. The germline CDR1 and CDR2 sequences are KGHDR and SFDVKD. The CDR3 consists of 15 residues. V lost 1 base and J lost 5, with 12 bases in between. The CDR3 sequence is CATSDFFGPKDTQYF. CDR3 bases: TGTGCCACCAGTGATTTCTTTGGGCCCAAAGATACGCAGTATTTT.

This clone was seen a handful of times. V gene TRBV4-1 combines with J gene TRBJ1-2; TRBD1 matches 9 bases. The V gene end was trimmed by 1 base and the J gene end by 6 bases; junction bases not matched to a gene: 3. The CDR3 consists of 14 residues. Germline V gene sequence: CDR1 MGHRA, CDR2 YSYEKL. This CDR3 is CASSQGDRADGYTF. CDR3 DNA sequence: TGCGCCAGCAGCCAAGGGGACAGGGCCGATGGCTACACCTTC.

This sequence joins TRBV3-1 (or the pseudogene TRBV3-2) and TRBJ1-2; unclear D gene. This CDR3 comprises 14 residues. The V end lost 1 base, the J end lost 6 bases, and 12 bases lay between the germline ends. Germline V gene sequence: CDR1 LGHDT, CDR2 YNNKEL (reference sequence). DNA of the CDR3: TGTGCCAGCAGCCAAGGCATGGGCTTGGATGGCTACACCTTC. It codes for CASSQGMGLDGYTF.

The J gene is TRBJ1-1, the V gene TRBV6-2 or TRBV6-3; 7 bases line up with TRBD1. CDR1 and CDR2 (germline): MNHEY, SVGEGT. With 4 bases clipped from V and 6 bases from J, the junction kept 5 bases outside the gene matches. The CDR3 contains 13 residues. CDR3 nucleotide sequence: TGTGCCAGCAGTTCTCACAGGGGACCTGAAGCTTTCTTT. Translated, it gives CASSSHRGPEAFF.

The V call is TRBV4-1, the J call TRBJ2-1, with D maybe TRBD2 (6 bases). V was cut by 2 bases and J by 8 bases, with 10 bases left in between. This CDR3 has 13 residues. Germline V lookup: CDR1 MGHRA, CDR2 YSYEKL. CDR3 loop: CASSQFGGDEQFF. The CDR3 nucleotides are TGCGCCAGCAGCCAATTTGGCGGGGATGAGCAGTTCTTC.